A single sample is the source of the 13 T cell receptor beta chains below, sequenced in a study of Ad26.COV2.S vaccination and SARS-CoV-2 variants. Clones were sequenced by immunoSEQ multiplex PCR, and TCRdb holds only the in-frame ones, with some missing. The sample records roughly 380,000 clones, around 92% being singletons. Here the sequenced sample was peripheral blood, taken after recovery from COVID-19. Every receptor here comes from a human donor who had recovered from COVID-19.

CDR3 nucleotides: TGTGCCAGCTGCCTGAACACTGAAGCTTTCTTT. As protein: CASCLNTEAFF. This sequence joins TRBV12-3 or TRBV12-4 and TRBJ1-1; no firm D call. Trimming cost V 8 bases and J 0 bases, with 4 bases left between them. The CDR3 sequence is 11 residues long.

The V gene is TRBV5-1, the J gene TRBJ2-5, with TRBD1 identical over 7 bases. This CDR3 contains 14 residues. Losses at the gene ends were 2 bases for V and 1 base for J; bases not matched to a gene: 2. Germline values: CDR1 SGHRS, CDR2 YFSETQ. DNA of the CDR3: TGCGCCAGCAGCTTCGGGACAGTCCAAGAGACCCAGTACTTC. This codes for CASSFGTVQETQYF.

V gene TRBV7-2 combines with J gene TRBJ2-3; D is possibly TRBD2 (5 bases). The CDR3 length is 14 residues. The V gene lost 8 bases and the J gene lost 4 bases, with 16 bases spanning the gap. Germline V CDR1 and CDR2: SGHTA, FQGNSA. The DNA for the CDR3 is TGTGCCAGCGTAACTAGAAAGGGCCCAGATACGCAGTATTTT. This codes for CASVTRKGPDTQYF.

This clone was recorded a few times. This chain connects TRBV9 to TRBJ2-3, with 10 bases lining up with TRBD1. Unmatched junction bases numbered 10, after V lost 4 bases and J lost 5 bases. Germline lookup yields CDR1 SGDLS and CDR2 YYNGEE. The length of the CDR3 is 16 residues. The CDR3 is CASSKRQGALGDTQYF. CDR3 DNA sequence: TGTGCCAGCAGCAAACGACAGGGGGCGTTAGGAGATACGCAGTATTTT.

CDR3 DNA sequence: TGTGCCACCAGTGATCCGGGACGGGAGAACACCGGGGAGCTGTTTTTT. It translates to CATSDPGRENTGELFF. The chain uses TRBV24-1 and TRBJ2-2; D tentatively fits TRBD1 or TRBD2 (5 bases each). The V end was cut by 3 bases, the J end by 1 base, with 11 bases between. Germline CDR1 KGHDR, CDR2 SFDVKD. The CDR3 totals 16 residues.

This sequence joins TRBV5-6 and TRBJ2-1; D could derive from TRBD1 or TRBD2 (6 bases each). The length of the CDR3 is 17 residues. Trimming left V 5 bases short and J 9 bases short, with 27 bases between. Germline V lookup: CDR1 SGHDT, CDR2 YYEEEE. CDR3 amino acids: CASRQTGARTIVIEQFF. CDR3 DNA: TGTGCCAGCAGACAAACGGGGGCCCGAACAATTGTCATTGAGCAGTTCTTC.

The genes are TRBV7-6 and TRBJ2-5, with D uncertain. CDR3 length equals 15 residues. Germline V gene data show CDR1 as SGHVS and CDR2 as FNYEAQ. Trimming left V 10 bases short and J 3 bases short, with 21 bases between. CDR3 nucleotides: TGTGCCACCTCGGACCAGGTCGTCGGAAAAGAGACCCAGTACTTC. It is translated as CATSDQVVGKETQYF.

Here the CDR3 DNA reads TGTGCCAGCAGCCAAGTCGGAGGGAGCGGGGGGAAGACCCAGTACTTC. It yields the protein CASSQVGGSGGKTQYF. The chain links TRBV3-1 (or the pseudogene TRBV3-2) to TRBJ2-5, with TRBD2 identical over 9 bases. J lost 6 bases, V lost 1 base, and 9 bases had no gene match. This CDR3 has 16 amino acids. Per germline, CDR1 LGHDT and CDR2 YNNKEL (reference sequence).

The rearrangement joins TRBV6-5 to TRBJ1-6, with a possible D match to TRBD1 (5 bases). The CDR3 runs to 15 residues. Trimming removed 3 bases at V and 7 bases at J, with 13 bases between. Germline V lookup: CDR1 MNHEY, CDR2 SVGAGI. The CDR3 coding sequence is TGTGCCAGCAGTTATAGGGAGGGGTTGAATTCACCCCTCCACTTT. This encodes CASSYREGLNSPLHF.

The rearrangement uses TRBV6-4 and TRBJ1-1, with a weak D call TRBD1 (5 bases). Trimming left V 0 bases short and J 3 bases short, with 14 bases between. CDR3 length equals 16 residues. CDR1 is MRHNA, CDR2 SNTAGT, per germline. The CDR3 is CASSDSPEGRDTEAFF. CDR3 bases: TGTGCCAGCAGTGACTCCCCGGAGGGCAGGGACACTGAAGCTTTCTTT.

This clone has a single count. V is TRBV15 and J is TRBJ1-2; the D is unclear. CDR1 LNHNV and CDR2 YYDKDF come from the germline V gene (reference sequence). The CDR3 has 14 amino acids. The V gene lost 1 base and the J gene lost 5 bases, with 11 bases spanning the gap. The CDR3 DNA follows: TGTGCCACCAGCAGAGGTTGGACGGATTATGGCTACACCTTC. Translating it yields CATSRGWTDYGYTF.

The chain is built from TRBV9 and TRBJ1-2; D ambiguous. V was cut by 4 bases and J by 2 bases, with 12 bases left in between. Per the germline V gene, CDR1 is SGDLS and CDR2 is YYNGEE. CDR3 length: 14 residues. The CDR3 DNA reads as TGTGCCAGCAGCCTAGCGGGCGCCAACTATGGCTACACCTTC. This encodes CASSLAGANYGYTF.

This chain links TRBV2 with TRBJ2-7, with a tentative D call TRBD1 (6 bases). The CDR3 is 13 residues long. The germline gives CDR1 SNHLY, CDR2 FYNNEI. Deletions cut 3 bases from V and 3 bases from J, with 9 bases between. Written as DNA, the CDR3 is TGTGCCAGCAGTGAGGACAGAATCTACGAGCAGTACTTC. It specifies CASSEDRIYEQYF. Variable domain in full (rest from reference TRBV2 and TRBJ2-7): EPEVTQTPSHQVTQMGQEVILRCVPISNHLYFYWYRQILGQKVEFLVSFYNNEISEKSEIFDDQFSVERPDGSNFTLKIRSTKLEDSAMYFCASSEDRIYEQYFGPGTRLTVT.